This TCR beta chain comes out of a study of blood T cell repertoires in COVID-19 (dated by TCRdb to 2018 to 2020). A note on the overall study: Samples covering the acute and convalescent phases of COVID-19 were provided by collaborators in the United States, Italy and Spain. Where available, HLA class I and class II types were obtained from metadata supplied by the sample provider rather than from assay-based typing. The dataset comprised deeply sampled blood TCRbeta repertoires from subjects exposed to, actively infected with, or recovered from COVID-19. The samples were drawn from the first 160 participants of the ongoing ImmuneRACE study and from roughly 1,300 subjects provided by 6 global collaborators. Sample metadata almost always included a de-identified subject ID, COVID-19 status, age in years and sex. The repertoires were released in a freely available public database meant as a resource for research on the immune response to SARS-CoV-2. The material from the prospective study consisted of cDNA or gDNA derived from T cells, B-cell-depleted T cells, or PBMCs. The study at large found these results: Clinical and demographic metadata were provided uncurated, with the amount varying by source and participant.

The immunoSEQ Assay, a bias-controlled multiplex PCR, was used to amplify TCRbeta CDR3 regions from genomic DNA. The paper's processing steps were these. The number of nucleated cells in each sample was estimated by amplification of reference gene primers within the assay. To quantify the absolute abundance of each unique TCRbeta CDR3 rearrangement, sequence reads were collapsed and filtered. Productive Simpson clonality was computed per sample as the square root of Simpson's diversity index over productive rearrangements. TCRdb limited this immuneACCESS table to in-frame rearrangements with V and J called. A share of clones is missing; checked studies link under half to unresolved V genes, and the rest is unexplained. The V and J calls and clone size were taken over from that table, and D and trimming were inferred from the DNA. The sample table lists 250,000 to 400,000 clones, around 86% of them with a count of one. 1% of the sample is taken by the ten largest.

A remark on this clone: This clone's antigen is unknown. Base qualities were left out, and no much larger clone turns up one base away.

Each collaborating institution followed its own protocols to collect whole blood in K2EDTA tubes. For TCRbeta analysis, collaborators shipped samples as frozen whole blood, isolated PBMCs, or DNA extracted from either of those sample types. Sequencing used peripheral blood. The clonotype comes from a man aged 50-60 years with active or convalescent COVID-19.

The DNA sequence is given as TGCGCCAGCAGCTTGGAGGACAGGGCTCGGGATGGCTACACCTTC. Translated, this is CASSLEDRARDGYTF. The chain employs TRBV5-1 and TRBJ1-2, and 8 junctional nucleotides match TRBD1. Taken from the germline V gene, the CDR1 and CDR2 loops are SGHRS and YFSETQ. Trimming removed 0 bases from V and 6 bases from J; the gene matches leave 7 bases unexplained. There are 15 amino acids in the CDR3, from cysteine to phenylalanine inclusive. The kept DNA is CDR3 alone, 45 bases in frame from the first base.